This TCR beta chain derives from a study of PD-1 blockade in classical Hodgkin lymphoma. Each patient's relapse followed autologous stem cell transplantation, and brentuximab vedotin exposure varied. Repertoires were generated with immunoSEQ multiplex PCR, while TCRdb's copy carries only in-frame clones and drops some. The table includes approximately 58,000 clones, about 91% detected once. Study observations and caveats: Complete responders' diversity at baseline resembled that of newly diagnosed patients. As was reported, newly diagnosed patients showed lower baseline TCR diversity than healthy donors did. CD4+ TCR diversity, unlike CD8+, climbed significantly by C4D1.

On this clone itself: What it binds is unknown.

V lost 4 bases, J lost 3 bases, and 10 bases stayed unmatched. CDR1 and CDR2 (germline): SNHLY, FYNNEI. This CDR3 region has 16 residues. This clonotype was sampled from a human donor with classical Hodgkin lymphoma. Specimen: peripheral blood mononuclear cells (PBMCs), collected before the second cycle of nivolumab. The chain is built from TRBV2 and TRBJ2-5; TRBD2 agrees at 8 bases. CDR3 nucleotides: TGTGCCAGCAGTGTGACTAGCGCCGCTCCAAAAGAGACCCAGTACTTC. Protein: CASSVTSAAPKETQYF. Using reference TRBV2 and TRBJ2-5 for the parts outside the CDR3, the full variable domain is EPEVTQTPSHQVTQMGQEVILRCVPISNHLYFYWYRQILGQKVEFLVSFYNNEISEKSEIFDDQFSVERPDGSNFTLKIRSTKLEDSAMYFCASSVTSAAPKETQYFGPGTRLLVL.